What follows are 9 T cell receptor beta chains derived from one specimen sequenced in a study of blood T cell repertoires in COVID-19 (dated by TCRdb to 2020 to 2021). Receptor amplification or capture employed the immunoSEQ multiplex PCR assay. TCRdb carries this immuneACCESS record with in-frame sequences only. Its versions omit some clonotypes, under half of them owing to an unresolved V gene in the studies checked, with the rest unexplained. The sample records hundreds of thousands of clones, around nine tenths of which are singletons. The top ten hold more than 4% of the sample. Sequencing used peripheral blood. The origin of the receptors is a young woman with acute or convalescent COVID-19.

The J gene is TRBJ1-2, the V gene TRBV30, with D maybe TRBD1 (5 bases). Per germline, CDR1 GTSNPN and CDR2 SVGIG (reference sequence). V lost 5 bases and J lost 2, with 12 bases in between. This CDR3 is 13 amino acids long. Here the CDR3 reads CAWGAGGNYGYTF. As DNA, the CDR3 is TGTGCCTGGGGTGCGGGGGGAAACTATGGCTACACCTTC.

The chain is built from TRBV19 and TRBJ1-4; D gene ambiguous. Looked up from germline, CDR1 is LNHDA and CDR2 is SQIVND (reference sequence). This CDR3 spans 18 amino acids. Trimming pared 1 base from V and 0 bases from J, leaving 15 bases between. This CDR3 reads CASSIVDLGGATNEKLFF. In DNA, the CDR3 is TGTGCCAGTAGTATAGTCGATTTAGGAGGAGCAACTAATGAAAAACTGTTTTTT.

The DNA of the CDR3 is TGTGCCAGCAGTGAAGACGGGGATGAGCAGTTCTTC. This translates into CASSEDGDEQFF. The chain uses TRBV6-1 and TRBJ2-1, with D perhaps matching TRBD2 (5 bases). This CDR3 region has 12 residues. Germline CDR1 reads MNHNS; CDR2 reads SASEGT. The V gene lost 1 base and the J gene lost 8 bases, with 6 bases spanning the gap.

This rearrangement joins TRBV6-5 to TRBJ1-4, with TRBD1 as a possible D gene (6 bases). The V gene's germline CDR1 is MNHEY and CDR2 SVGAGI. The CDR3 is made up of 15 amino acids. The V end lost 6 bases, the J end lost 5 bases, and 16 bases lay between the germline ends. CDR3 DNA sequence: TGTGCCAGCAGACCCACCACCAGGGGAAATGAAAAACTGTTTTTT. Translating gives CASRPTTRGNEKLFF.

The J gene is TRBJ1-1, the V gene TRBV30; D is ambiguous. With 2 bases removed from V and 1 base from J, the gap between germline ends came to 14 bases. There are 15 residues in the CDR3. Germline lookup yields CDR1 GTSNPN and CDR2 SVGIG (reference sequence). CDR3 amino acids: CAWSQRGYPNTEAFF. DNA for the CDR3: TGTGCCTGGAGTCAACGAGGGTACCCGAACACTGAAGCTTTCTTT. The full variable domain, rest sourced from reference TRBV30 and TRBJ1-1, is SQTIHQWPATLVQPVGSPLSLECTVEGTSNPNLYWYRQAAGRGLQLLFYSVGIGQISSEVPQNLSASRPQDRQFILSSKKLLLSDSGFYLCAWSQRGYPNTEAFFGQGTRLTVV.

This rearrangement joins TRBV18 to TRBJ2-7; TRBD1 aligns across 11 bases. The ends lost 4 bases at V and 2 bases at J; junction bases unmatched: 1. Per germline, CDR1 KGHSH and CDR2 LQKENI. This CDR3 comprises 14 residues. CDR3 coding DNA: TGTGCCAGCTCACAGGGACAGGGGGCCTACGAGCAGTACTTC. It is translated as CASSQGQGAYEQYF.

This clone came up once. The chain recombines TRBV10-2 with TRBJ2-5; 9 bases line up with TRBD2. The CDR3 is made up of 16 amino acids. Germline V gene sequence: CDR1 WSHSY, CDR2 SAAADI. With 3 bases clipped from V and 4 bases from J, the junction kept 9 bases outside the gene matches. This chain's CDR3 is CASSEARGGRGETQYF. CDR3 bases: TGCGCCAGCAGTGAAGCGCGGGGGGGCCGGGGAGAGACCCAGTACTTC.

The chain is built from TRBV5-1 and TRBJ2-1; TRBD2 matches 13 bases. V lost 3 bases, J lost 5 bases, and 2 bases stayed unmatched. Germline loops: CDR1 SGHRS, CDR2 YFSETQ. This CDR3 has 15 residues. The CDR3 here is CASSWGLAGNNEQFF. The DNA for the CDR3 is TGCGCCAGCAGCTGGGGACTAGCGGGGAACAATGAGCAGTTCTTC.

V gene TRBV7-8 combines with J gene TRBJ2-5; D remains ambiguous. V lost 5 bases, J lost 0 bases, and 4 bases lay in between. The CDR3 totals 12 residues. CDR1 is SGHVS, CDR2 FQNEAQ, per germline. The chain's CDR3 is CASSPYQETQYF. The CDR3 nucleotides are TGTGCCAGCAGCCCCTACCAAGAGACCCAGTACTTC.